Listed here is a single T cell receptor beta chain. This clonotype was found many times. Its antigen remains unidentified. No much larger clone is present one base from it, and per-base qualities are unavailable. From the second PCR step onward, the TCR alpha chain libraries and the TCR beta chain libraries were amplified separately. Donor CMV status was determined by IFNgamma production from CD4+ T cells after overnight stimulation of fresh PBMCs with CMV viral lysate. CD4 T cells were positively selected with Miltenyi beads, followed by positive selection of CD8 T cells from the CD4-negative fraction. Cells were stained for CD3, CD4, CD8, CD45RA, CD27 and a live/dead dye and were sorted on a BD Aria II into four subsets based on CD45RA and CD27. Blood came from three healthy volunteers, each fractionated into CD4 and CD8 T cells and then into four differentiation subsets. About 120 ml of peripheral blood was taken from each donor, and PBMC were separated by density-gradient centrifugation on Ficoll-Paque PLUS. The sorted cells were lysed in RLT buffer, after which RNA was extracted using a Qiagen RNeasy kit and kept at -80 degrees C.

The germline V gene supplies CDR1 LGHNA and CDR2 YNFKEQ. Trimming removed 5 bases from V and 5 bases from J, leaving 19 bases between the germline ends. The CDR3 sequence holds 16 residues, the cysteine and phenylalanine included. Only the CDR3 DNA is retained, 48 bases long and in frame from the first base. The data were obtained in a study of naive and memory T cell subsets (dated 2017 in TCRdb). Regarding the study in general: The study applied an open-source, UMI-based TCR alpha and beta sequencing pipeline to sorted naive and memory peripheral blood T cell subsets. The results of the functional CMV T cell responses matched the IgG serology results in every case. RNA was DNase-treated and reverse transcribed with TCR constant-region primers, mostly using SuperScript III. General study outcomes and caveats: TCR abundance followed a power law with an exponent that was different for naive and memory subsets but consistent across the three individuals. In both CD4 and CD8 cells, the Gini index increased while Shannon and inverse Simpson diversity decreased from naive through CM, EM and EMRA. Once error correction was done, more than 90% of naive TCR sequences showed up just once, which made the naive abundance distributions much steeper than those of the memory subsets. RNA-based TCR counts may be influenced by expression changes linked to T cell activation and differentiation. A clonotype was defined as a single alpha or beta chain sequence rather than as a paired alpha/beta receptor. The repertoire findings for the naive and memory subsets could not be validated against a ground truth because none was available.

Library generation was performed with UMI-ligation and nested PCR. To cover both TRBC1 and TRBC2, the beta constant-region primer consisted of an equimolar mix of two oligonucleotides. A single-stranded oligonucleotide containing the SP2 primer and a 12-nucleotide UMI was joined to the 3' end of the cDNA by T4 RNA ligase 1. Four rounds of PCR, combining the SP2 primer with nested alpha and beta constant-region primers, were used to amplify the ligated cDNA. The ligation reaction was kept at 16 degrees C for roughly 19-24 hours. PCR2 was usually performed as a SYBR Green qPCR and halted at a preset threshold so that over-amplification would not occur. Apart from the first purification, every purification step used Agencourt AMPure XP magnetic beads. Library quantification was done by Qubit, followed by a TapeStation check on which the main peak was expected at around 650 bp. The pooled libraries were sequenced on an Illumina MiSeq using v2 2x251 paired-end kits, which usually yielded roughly 0.9-2 million reads per sample. Each sample library was pooled at approximately 4 nM, and roughly 5-8% PhiX was included to improve cluster recognition. Per the authors' processing: Using tag matching that tolerated one base-pair mismatch, Decombinator assigned V and J genes to FASTQ reads that had been processed by Demultiplexor. Collapsinator relied on UMIs to fix sequencing errors as well as frequency errors caused by PCR heterogeneity. CDR3Translator translated TCRs and extracted CDR3s from the conserved cysteine to the FGXG phenylalanine, flagging non-productive sequences. Gini, Shannon entropy and inverse Simpson indices were calculated on repertoires subsampled to equal numbers of UMI-defined TCRs. Within the linear range, a power law was fitted to clonotype abundance distributions using maximum likelihood. On one naive CD8 sample, the pipeline and MIGEC gave similar UMI counts, unique TCR numbers and clonal distributions. A set of approximately 7,300 CMV-associated CDR3 sequences, compiled from VDJdb and a published dataset, was used to search the repertoires. TCRdb reprocessing: public reads trimmed at Q25 with fastp, clones called with MiXCR, in-frame beta chains kept. CDR3 protein sequences are deduplicated, and each keeps its most common genes and DNA. None of the V and J calls come from the authors' own analysis; TCRdb made them. This sample lists about 85,000 distinct CDR3 sequences; around 13% were detected once. The ten largest make up about 0.93% of the sample.

The TCR originated in a human donor in good health. Sequenced input: central memory CD4+ T cells from blood. Taken with the paper, the label for cell subset or site translates to: central memory, CD45RA- CD27+. The chain links TRBV4-2 with TRBJ2-1; the D match is possibly TRBD1 or TRBD2, with 6 bases aligned in each. The CDR3 is CASSSKGGVRHNEQFF. The bases read TGTGCCAGCAGCTCGAAGGGGGGCGTGAGGCACAATGAGCAGTTCTTC.